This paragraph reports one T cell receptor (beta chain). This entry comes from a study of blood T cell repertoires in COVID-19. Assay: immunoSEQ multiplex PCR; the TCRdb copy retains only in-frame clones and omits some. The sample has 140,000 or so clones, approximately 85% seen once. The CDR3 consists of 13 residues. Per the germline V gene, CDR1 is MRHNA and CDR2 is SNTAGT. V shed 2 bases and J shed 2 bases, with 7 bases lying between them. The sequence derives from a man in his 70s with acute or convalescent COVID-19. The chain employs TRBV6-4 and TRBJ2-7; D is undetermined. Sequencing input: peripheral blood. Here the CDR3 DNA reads TGTGCCAGCAGTGACGGGCAGACCTACGAGCAGTACTTC. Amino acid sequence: CASSDGQTYEQYF.